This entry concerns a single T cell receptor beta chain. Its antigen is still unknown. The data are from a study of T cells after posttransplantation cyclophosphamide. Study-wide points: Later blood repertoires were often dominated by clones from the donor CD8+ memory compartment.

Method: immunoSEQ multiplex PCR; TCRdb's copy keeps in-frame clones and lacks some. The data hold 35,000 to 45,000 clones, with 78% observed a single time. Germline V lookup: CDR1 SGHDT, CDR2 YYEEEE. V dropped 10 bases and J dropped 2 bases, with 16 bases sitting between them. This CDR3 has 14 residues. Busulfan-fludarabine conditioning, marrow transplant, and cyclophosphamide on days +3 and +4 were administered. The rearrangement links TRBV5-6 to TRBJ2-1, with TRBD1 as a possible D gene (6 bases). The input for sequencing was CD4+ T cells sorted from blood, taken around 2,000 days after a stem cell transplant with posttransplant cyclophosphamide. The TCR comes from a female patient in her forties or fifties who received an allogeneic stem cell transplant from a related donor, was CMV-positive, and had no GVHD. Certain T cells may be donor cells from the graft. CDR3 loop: CAGRSRGPYNEQFF. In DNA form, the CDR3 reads TGTGCCGGCCGTTCCAGGGGCCCCTACAATGAGCAGTTCTTC.